This T cell receptor beta chain emerged from a study of T cell responses to AZD1222 COVID-19 vaccine. This clone was recorded once. Its cognate antigen is unknown. Measured with immunoSEQ multiplex PCR; TCRdb has only the in-frame clones, and not every one. Of about 120,000 clones listed, approximately 85% are singletons. V lost 5 bases, J lost 4 bases, and 4 bases stayed unmatched. The CDR3 has 13 amino acids. Overall study results and limits: Vaccine-associated CD4 TCRs ranged over spike, dominating at 160-218 and 743-854. Donors were chiefly white British, with a greater number of females, and clonal diversity was perhaps underestimated.

The gene calls are TRBV12-3 or TRBV12-4 and TRBJ1-2, with 7 bases identical to TRBD1. The TCR comes from an adult in good health. Sequencing used peripheral blood, obtained on day 0 of AZD1222 vaccination. This CDR3 reads CASSQTGTYGYTF. CDR3 nucleotides: TGTGCCAGCAGTCAGACAGGGACCTATGGCTACACCTTC.